The source of this T cell receptor beta chain is a study of T cell responses to AZD1222 COVID-19 vaccine. TCRdb keeps only in-frame clones here, not all; method: immunoSEQ multiplex PCR. The table records roughly 99,000 clones, about 89% of them present only once. Germline assignment: CDR1 KGHDR and CDR2 SFDVKD. Trimming pared 2 bases from V and 8 bases from J, leaving 14 bases between. The CDR3 has 15 residues. The chain is built from TRBV24-1 and TRBJ1-4; the D is unclear. The material sequenced was peripheral blood, taken on day 0 of AZD1222 vaccination. The clonotype comes from an adult in good health. The CDR3 is CATSDSREAGEKLFF. In DNA, the CDR3 is TGTGCCACCAGTGATTCCCGGGAGGCGGGCGAAAAACTGTTTTTT.